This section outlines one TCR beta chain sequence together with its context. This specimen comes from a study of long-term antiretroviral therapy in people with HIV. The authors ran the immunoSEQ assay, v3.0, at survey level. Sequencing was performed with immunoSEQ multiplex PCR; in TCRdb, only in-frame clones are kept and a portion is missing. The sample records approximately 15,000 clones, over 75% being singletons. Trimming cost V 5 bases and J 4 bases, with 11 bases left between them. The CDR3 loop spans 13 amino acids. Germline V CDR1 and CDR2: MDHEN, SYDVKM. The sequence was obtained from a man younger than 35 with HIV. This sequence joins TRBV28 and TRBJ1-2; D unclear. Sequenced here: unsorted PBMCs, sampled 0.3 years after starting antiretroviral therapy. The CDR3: CASSDNRAYGYTF. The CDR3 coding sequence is TGTGCCAGCAGTGATAATAGGGCCTATGGCTACACCTTC.